The entry below gives a single T cell receptor beta chain sequence along with its context. The V gene lost 5 bases and the J gene lost 6 bases, with 17 bases spanning the gap. CDR3 length equals 14 residues. Germline V gene data show CDR1 as PRHDT and CDR2 as FYEKMQ (reference sequence). TCR beta CDR3 regions were amplified from RNA. First-round RT-PCR with HTBI primers amplified the TCR CDR3 region. TCRdb re-called the multiplex PCR reads through MiXCR, storing one row per CDR3 protein. The sample yields approximately 600,000 distinct CDR3 sequences, about 15% seen once. This record comes from a study of T cells in Graves' hyperthyroidism and ophthalmopathy. Based on clinical symptoms, serum thyroxine and TRAb, thyroid ultrasound and orbital computed tomography, diagnoses were reached. From around 11 ml of fresh peripheral blood, PBMCs were isolated.

Source material: blood. The chain combines TRBV13 with TRBJ2-7; maybe TRBD2 (6 bases). The origin of this receptor is a woman aged 30 to 39 with Graves' hyperthyroidism that later progressed to Graves' ophthalmopathy. The CDR3 loop is CASSVEGGPREQYF. DNA for the CDR3: TGTGCCAGCAGCGTGGAGGGCGGTCCCCGCGAGCAGTACTTC. The full variable domain, with the rest looked up from reference TRBV13 and TRBJ2-7, is AAGVIQSPRHLIKEKRETATLKCYPIPRHDTVYWYQQGPGQDPQFLISFYEKMQSDKGSIPDRFSAQQFSDYHSELNMSSLELGDSALYFCASSVEGGPREQYFGPGTRLTVT.